This T cell receptor beta chain was found in a study of beta chain features in type 1 diabetes. The investigators reverse transcribed all of the isolated RNA, so they sequenced expressed TCRB transcripts. Measured with immunoSEQ multiplex PCR; TCRdb has only the in-frame clones, and not every one. This table has under 950,000 clones, roughly 15% appearing once. The V gene lost 3 bases and the J gene lost 4 bases, with 3 bases spanning the gap. CDR3 length: 12 residues. CDR1 is SNHLY and CDR2 is FYNNEI in the germline V gene. Sequenced input: naive CD4+ T cells from blood. The gene calls are TRBV2 and TRBJ1-4; no reliable D call. The TCR comes from a woman younger than 30 in good health. CDR3 amino acids: CASSEGNEKLFF. The DNA of the CDR3 is TGTGCCAGCAGTGAGGGTAATGAAAAACTGTTTTTT. The full variable domain, rest sourced from reference TRBV2 and TRBJ1-4, is EPEVTQTPSHQVTQMGQEVILRCVPISNHLYFYWYRQILGQKVEFLVSFYNNEISEKSEIFDDQFSVERPDGSNFTLKIRSTKLEDSAMYFCASSEGNEKLFFGSGTQLSVL.